The subject of this entry is one TCR beta chain. Its target antigen remains unknown. The input lacks base qualities; no much larger clone sits a single base away. The data were obtained in a study (dated by TCRdb to 2014 to 2015). For the wider study: Whether tumor-infiltrating Tregs in breast cancer are recruited from blood Tregs or converted in situ from other CD4+ T cell subsets was tested.

The investigation overall reported the following: Tumor-infiltrating Treg TCR alpha and beta sequences overlapped most with tumor naive CD4+ T cells, then with blood naive CD4+ T cells. Tumor memory CD4+ T cell TCR gene usage was found to cluster with blood and lymph node memory CD4+ cells and with lymph node naive CD4+ cells. The larger-cohort validation was restricted to a single TCR beta V-J rearrangement rather than whole repertoires.

Full-length TCR variable regions were amplified by 5' RACE PCR with constant-region reverse primers, followed by semi-nested PCR with Nested Universal Primer A. Using the ReliaPrep RNA Cell Miniprep System, total RNA was extracted, and the SMARTer RACE 5'/3' Kit was then used to reverse transcribe the RNA into 5'RACE-ready cDNA. Full-length TCR alpha and beta libraries were barcoded with multiplex adaptors and sequenced on an Illumina MiSeq. Processing in the source paper ran as follows. For each of nine subset-tissue groups, sequencing data from the five patients were combined, and the groups were compared by unsupervised clustering of TCR gene usage. The Morisita-Horn index was used to calculate repertoire similarity, with shared sequences weighted according to their contribution to each repertoire. TCRdb applied fastp at Q25 and MiXCR to the public reads, then kept only in-frame beta chains. Every CDR3 protein is listed once, alongside the most common genes and DNA of its rows. Here the V and J calls rest on TCRdb's processing, not on the authors' analysis. Counted in this sample were around 5,900 distinct CDR3 sequences; 69% of them appeared once. The ten biggest clones cover about 3.9% of the sample.

CD4+CD45RO+CD25- cells were isolated as memory CD4+ T cells. Tregs, naive and memory CD4+ T cells from tumor, blood and ipsilateral draining lymph nodes of a handful of breast cancer patients underwent full-length TCR alpha and beta sequencing. Tumor tissue and lymph nodes obtained from ipsilateral axillary dissection were perfused with PBS, minced and then digested with collagenase I and hyaluronidase. Ficoll density gradient centrifugation was used to isolate mononuclear cells from lymph nodes or from 50 ml of peripheral blood. FACS confirmed that the sorted cell populations were more than 90% pure. Taken from cysteine to phenylalanine, the CDR3 has 11 residues. Kept here is only the CDR3 DNA, which spans 33 bases and is read in frame from base 1. V is pared back by 3 bases and J by 7 bases, with 9 bases lying between the germline termini. Taken from the germline V gene (reference sequence), the CDR1 and CDR2 loops are DFQATT and SNEGSKA.

The receptor's source is a female donor with breast cancer. Rearrangement joined TRBV20-1 to TRBJ1-1; no D gene can be assigned with confidence. The sample consisted of memory CD4+ T cells sorted from a lymph node. What this sample's cell subset or site label stands for: memory CD4+ T cells, CD4+CD45RO+CD25-. CDR3 protein: CSASRAGEAFF. The sequenced DNA is TGCAGTGCTAGTCGGGCAGGTGAAGCTTTCTTT.